One and the same sample provided the 19 T cell receptor beta chains below, sequenced in a study of blood T cells in healthy people across ages. Together with a sample-barcoded 5' primer, a J-beta primer mix was included in a second PCR lasting about 7 to 11 cycles. MiXCR was run by TCRdb on the 5' RACE reads, yielding one entry per CDR3 protein. The sample shows about 1.5 million distinct CDR3 sequences, 42% of them seen only once. The sample comprised blood. The origin of the receptors is a woman aged 18-29 years in good health.

The chain is built from TRBV29-1 and TRBJ2-1, with 9 bases fitting TRBD2. The ends lost 0 bases at V and 7 bases at J; junction bases unmatched: 13. The CDR3 has 17 residues. Germline V lookup: CDR1 SQVTM, CDR2 ANQGSEA. CDR3 amino acids: CSVEDHQGSGRFNEQFF. The DNA of the CDR3 is TGCAGCGTTGAAGACCACCAAGGTAGCGGGAGATTTAATGAGCAGTTCTTC.

The V call is TRBV20-1, the J call TRBJ2-7; 7 bases agree with TRBD1. With V trimmed by 0 bases and J by 0 bases, 5 bases remained unmatched. Germline V gene data show CDR1 as DFQATT and CDR2 as SNEGSKA (reference sequence). CDR3 length: 15 residues. The CDR3 nucleotides read TGCAGTGCTAGAGATTCACAGGGGAGCTCCTACGAGCAGTACTTC. It yields the protein CSARDSQGSSYEQYF.

This clonotype turned up a few times. The genes are TRBV21-1 and TRBJ1-2. TRBV21-1 is labeled a pseudogene. The CDR3 contains 12 residues. The CDR3 here is CASMALYYGYTF. The CDR3 DNA sequence: TGTGCCAGCATGGCCCTTTACTATGGCTACACCTTC.

The rearrangement links TRBV12-3 or TRBV12-4 to TRBJ2-1; tentatively, D is TRBD1 (5 bases). The CDR3 runs 15 residues. V was shortened by 7 bases and J by 1 base, with 14 bases between the two germline ends. Here the CDR3 DNA reads TGTGCCAGCACCCTCGTAGGGGTATCCTACAATGAGCAGTTCTTC. Translating gives CASTLVGVSYNEQFF.

About this clonotype: The junction departs from germline at one end; a sequencing error may be responsible. The chain uses TRBV20-1 and TRBJ2-5; no firm D call. The assigned J gene may be wrong: the sequence end matches TRBJ2-7 better. The CDR3 totals 11 residues. CDR1 and CDR2 (germline): DFQATT, SNEGSKA (reference sequence). The CDR3 here is CRASNGYEQYF. The CDR3 region has the DNA TGCAGGGCTAGTAACGGTTACGAGCAGTACTTC.

A remark on this clonotype: Because it lacks the conserved phenylalanine or tryptophan at the end, this CDR3 is likely a read error. Because the CDR3's place on the DNA is in doubt, the DNA is left out and the CDR3 is given as listed by TCRdb. The chain joins TRBV7-2 to TRBJ2-1; whether TRBD1, the table's D call, matches the DNA was not checked. Germline assignment: CDR1 SGHTA and CDR2 FQGNSA. The CDR3 sequence runs 17 residues, both termini included. The CDR3 reads CASSDSSTGTGLDEQFI.

This clonotype was seen more than once but under ten times. The chain links TRBV7-2 to TRBJ2-3; 16 bases fit TRBD2. The germline gives CDR1 SGHTA, CDR2 FQGNSA. With V trimmed by 5 bases and J by 2 bases, 10 bases remained unmatched. The CDR3 loop spans 19 amino acids. This CDR3 is CASSPSGLAGGPYTDTQYF. The CDR3 DNA sequence: TGTGCCAGCAGCCCCTCGGGACTAGCGGGAGGGCCATACACAGATACGCAGTATTTT.

The rearrangement joins TRBV24-1 to TRBJ1-2; 8 bases are shared with TRBD1. After removal of 5 bases from V and 3 bases from J, the junction contained 7 bases not matched to a gene. Germline lookup yields CDR1 KGHDR and CDR2 SFDVKD. The CDR3 loop spans 15 amino acids. CDR3 protein: CATSGDRTGDYGYTF. The CDR3 bases are TGTGCCACCAGTGGGGACAGGACGGGTGACTATGGCTACACCTTC.

This chain's CDR3 is CASAGGRTNEQFF. CDR3 DNA: TGTGCCAGCGCCGGTGGCCGAACCAATGAGCAGTTCTTC. The chain is built from TRBV2 and TRBJ2-1; no clear D. Between the trimmed V and J ends, which lost 8 bases and 6 bases, there was a span of 14 bases. Germline V lookup: CDR1 SNHLY, CDR2 FYNNEI. The CDR3 is 13 amino acids. The variable domain in full, completed from reference TRBV2 and TRBJ2-1, reads EPEVTQTPSHQVTQMGQEVILRCVPISNHLYFYWYRQILGQKVEFLVSFYNNEISEKSEIFDDQFSVERPDGSNFTLKIRSTKLEDSAMYFCASAGGRTNEQFFGPGTRLTVL.

J is TRBJ2-7 and V is TRBV2; TRBD1 matches at 9 bases. Per the germline V gene, CDR1 is SNHLY and CDR2 is FYNNEI. This CDR3 is 15 amino acids long. Unmatched junction bases numbered 14, after V lost 8 bases and J lost 6 bases. Here the CDR3 reads CASSRQGGIGGEQYF. Here the CDR3 DNA reads TGTGCCAGCTCGCGACAGGGGGGGATTGGCGGCGAGCAGTACTTC.

The chain uses TRBV6-1 and TRBJ2-5; maybe TRBD1 (5 bases). Germline assignment: CDR1 MNHNS and CDR2 SASEGT. CDR3 length: 15 amino acids. Trimming stripped 0 bases from V and 4 bases from J, with 12 bases between. CDR3 sequence: CASSEARQLGETQYF. Here the CDR3 DNA reads TGTGCCAGCAGTGAAGCGAGACAGTTGGGAGAGACCCAGTACTTC.

The chain carries TRBV20-1 and TRBJ2-7; D call uncertain. Per the germline V gene, CDR1 is DFQATT and CDR2 is SNEGSKA (reference sequence). V lost 0 bases, J lost 0 bases, and 12 bases lay in between. This CDR3 contains 15 residues. DNA for the CDR3: TGCAGTGCTAGAGAGTCCAGACTGAGCTCCTACGAGCAGTACTTC. Translation: CSARESRLSSYEQYF.

The V and J genes are TRBV12-3 or TRBV12-4 and TRBJ2-7, with D perhaps matching TRBD2 (6 bases). The V and J ends lost 6 bases and 2 bases respectively, with 11 bases between them. This CDR3 is 13 amino acids long. The CDR3 sequence is CASRAGTPYEQYF. The CDR3 nucleotides are TGTGCCAGCAGGGCCGGGACTCCCTACGAGCAGTACTTC.

The V gene is TRBV27, the J gene TRBJ2-5, with 14 positions matching TRBD2. V lost 8 bases to trimming and J lost 5 bases; unmatched junction nucleotides: 13. CDR3 length: 17 amino acids. CDR1 is MNHEY, CDR2 SMNVEV, per germline (reference sequence). The chain's CDR3 is CASSWRTSGGTGETQYF. CDR3 bases: TGTGCCAGCTCTTGGCGGACTAGCGGGGGGACTGGGGAGACCCAGTACTTC.

The rearrangement links TRBV7-8 to TRBJ2-3; the match to TRBD2 covers 12 bases. Per the germline V gene, CDR1 is SGHVS and CDR2 is FQNEAQ. V shed 4 bases, J shed 4 bases, and the junction held 9 bases outside the gene matches. The CDR3 runs 17 residues. The CDR3 DNA reads as TGTGCCAGCAGCTCTCCCGGACTAGCGGGGCGGGCAGATACGCAGTATTTT. As protein: CASSSPGLAGRADTQYF.

The chain joins TRBV6-1 to TRBJ1-1; a weak D match, TRBD1 (5 bases). V was shortened by 4 bases and J by 7 bases, with 10 bases between the two germline ends. The length of the CDR3 is 12 residues. Germline values: CDR1 MNHNS, CDR2 SASEGT. DNA for the CDR3: TGTGCCAGCAGTGTCTGGGACGGTGAAGCTTTCTTT. Translated, it gives CASSVWDGEAFF.

Only a few counts were recorded for this clonotype. The chain carries TRBV7-2 and TRBJ1-2, with 8 bases aligning to TRBD1. The germline V gene encodes CDR1 SGHTA and CDR2 FQGNSA. The CDR3 extends over 17 amino acids. The V and J ends lost 4 bases and 6 bases, in that order; junction bases with no gene match: 16. The CDR3 nucleotides are TGTGCCAGCAGCTGGAACGGACAGGGAGGAGGCTCCAATGGCTACACCTTC. Encoded protein: CASSWNGQGGGSNGYTF.

V usage is TRBV7-2 and J usage is TRBJ1-2, with 8 bases that match TRBD1. The CDR3 is 12 amino acids. The germline V gene has CDR1 SGHTA and CDR2 FQGNSA. V lost 5 bases and J lost 13; bases outside the gene matches: 9. The CDR3 DNA is TGTGCCAGCAGCGAACAGGCAGGGGGCCTCACCTTC. It specifies CASSEQAGGLTF. The full variable domain, its missing parts supplied by reference TRBV7-2 and TRBJ1-2, is GAGVSQSPSNKVTEKGKDVELRCDPISGHTALYWYRQSLGQGLEFLIYFQGNSAPDKSGLPSDRFSAERTGGSVSTLTIQRTQQEDSAVYLCASSEQAGGLTFGSGTRLTVV.

The J gene is TRBJ2-3, the V gene TRBV7-6; D might be TRBD2 (6 bases). This CDR3 has 14 amino acids. Germline V CDR1 and CDR2: SGHVS, FNYEAQ. The germline V and J ends were trimmed by 2 bases and 8 bases, with 14 bases remaining between them. Here the CDR3 DNA reads TGTGCCAGCAGCTTAAATGAAGGGACTGGTACGCAGTATTTT. It is translated as CASSLNEGTGTQYF.